The rows below give T cell receptor beta chains drawn from one sample of a study of blood T cells in healthy people across ages. One entry per CDR3 protein results from TCRdb running MiXCR on the 5' RACE reads. Of about 1.6 million distinct CDR3 sequences listed, 30% to 35% are singletons. Sequences were obtained from blood. These receptors were collected from a woman aged 25 to 39 in good health. Both conserved end residues are part of each CDR3. The D gene is left open where the match is weak. For some rows the clone size is stated as once, few or many, or as a class when expanded; others skip it.

d_gene,abundance,v_gene,j_gene,CDR3nt,CDR3aa
TRBD1,-,TRBV7-9,TRBJ1-2,TGTGCCAGCAGTTTGGGACAGAGGGACCGCTGTGGCTACACCTTC,CASSLGQRDRCGYTF
TRBD1,few,TRBV7-9,TRBJ2-4,TGTGCCAGCAGCAAGGCCGGGACAGGGGGAAGTGAGCAGTACTTC,CASSKAGTGGSEQYF
-,-,TRBV2,TRBJ2-1,TGTGCCACGACCACTAGCTCGGCCTACAATGAGCAGTTCTTC,CATTTSSAYNEQFF
-,-,TRBV20-1,TRBJ2-2,TGCAGTGCTGGGGGACCTAACACCGGGGAGCTGTTTTTT,CSAGGPNTGELFF
TRBD2,few,TRBV15,TRBJ2-7,TGTGCCACCAGCAGAGGCCGAGGGCGGGAGGGCCAAGAGCAGTACTTC,CATSRGRGREGQEQYF
TRBD2,-,TRBV4-2,TRBJ2-5,TGTGCCAGCAGCCAAGGAGCGGGAGCTGAGACCCAGTACTTC,CASSQGAGAETQYF
-,-,TRBV5-1,TRBJ1-2,TGCGCCAGCAGCAGTGACAGCAGCTCTGCCTATGGCTACACCTTC,CASSSDSSSAYGYTF
-,-,TRBV28,TRBJ2-1,TGTGCCAGCACCTCTCGGAGGGCCTACAATGAGCAGTTCTTC,CASTSRRAYNEQFF
TRBD2,few,TRBV3-1,TRBJ2-7,TGTGCCAGCAGCCGCCGAACCGGGACTAGCGGGGTATACGAGCAGTACTTC,CASSRRTGTSGVYEQYF
TRBD2,-,TRBV7-8,TRBJ2-5,TGTGCCAGCAGCCCCTATCGACTAGCGGGAGGTCCGAGAGAGACCCAGTACTTC,CASSPYRLAGGPRETQYF
TRBD2,many,TRBV28,TRBJ2-7,TGTGCCAGCAGTTTGGAAGGTAGCGGGAGCTACGAGCAGTACTTC,CASSLEGSGSYEQYF
-,-,TRBV4-2,TRBJ2-7,TGTGCCAGCAGCGTACGGGTAGTTCTCTGCAATGAGCAGTACTTC,CASSVRVVLCNEQYF
TRBD2,-,TRBV28,TRBJ2-7,TGTGCCAGCAGTTCCCTTACTAGCGGACTGGGCCCGGAGCAGTACTTC,CASSSLTSGLGPEQYF
-,-,TRBV27,TRBJ2-7,TGTGCCAGCAGTGGGAGGTTAGGATCCTACGAGCAGTACTTC,CASSGRLGSYEQYF
TRBD1,-,TRBV9,TRBJ1-4,TGTGCCAGCAGCGACGGGACAGGGGCGGAAAAACTGTTTTTT,CASSDGTGAEKLFF
-,few,TRBV6-5,TRBJ2-7,TGTGCCAGCAGTGGACCAGGGGCAGCGTCCTACGAGCAGTACTTC,CASSGPGAASYEQYF
-,-,TRBV20-1,TRBJ2-5,TGCAGTGCTGTAGAAATCAAATCTGAGACCCAGTACTTC,CSAVEIKSETQYF
TRBD1,many,TRBV29-1,TRBJ1-1,TGCAGCGTGGACGGACAGGGTGAAGCTTTCTTT,CSVDGQGEAFF
TRBD2,few,TRBV3-1,TRBJ2-1,TGTGCCAGCAGCCCTAGCGGGACCGTCTACAATGAGCAGTTCTTC,CASSPSGTVYNEQFF
-,-,TRBV20-1,TRBJ1-2,TGCAGTGCCCCCCCCGGGACAAAAACCTTCTATGGCTACACCTTC,CSAPPGTKTFYGYTF
-,-,TRBV20-1,TRBJ2-7,TGCAGTGCTAGGGATATTAAACAGATATCCTACGAGCAGTACTTC,CSARDIKQISYEQYF
-,-,TRBV9,TRBJ1-5,TGTGCCAGCAGCGTAGTAGGCAGCAATCAGCCCCAGCATTTT,CASSVVGSNQPQHF
TRBD2,-,TRBV11-2,TRBJ2-1,TGTGCCAGCAGCCTTCCGGGACTAGCGGCCCTAGGCTCGGGCAATGAGCAGTTCTTC,CASSLPGLAALGSGNEQFF
TRBD1,few,TRBV12-3/TRBV12-4,TRBJ1-5,TGTGCCAGCAGTTCCTTACAGGGGGCGGGGCAGCCCCAGCATTTT,CASSSLQGAGQPQHF